The sequence of this T cell receptor (beta chain) was determined in a study of blood T cell repertoires in COVID-19. Only in-frame clones appear in the TCRdb table, and some are missing; sequencing was by immunoSEQ multiplex PCR. Of 340,000 or so clones listed, around 82% were seen once; the top ten hold roughly 3%. The CDR3 totals 13 residues. Germline lookup yields CDR1 LNHDA and CDR2 SQIVND (reference sequence). The ends were cut back, 7 bases at V and 0 bases at J, with 7 bases in the middle. The V gene is TRBV19, the J gene TRBJ1-5; D not resolved. This sequence was found in a man aged 25 to 45 with active or convalescent COVID-19. The sequencing sample was made of peripheral blood. The CDR3 coding sequence is TGTGCCAGTACAGAAGATAGCAATCAGCCCCAGCATTTT. Residues: CASTEDSNQPQHF.